One and the same sample provided the 27 T cell receptor beta chains below, sequenced in a study of T cell changes during pregnancy in multiple sclerosis (dated by TCRdb to between 2018 and 2021). The library relied on the immunoSEQ multiplex PCR assay. The immuneACCESS repertoire file appears here via TCRdb, limited to in-frame rearrangements. These files lack a portion of the clones; in checked studies, under half of the deficit traces to unresolved V genes, and the cause of the others is not known. The sample includes approximately 54,000 clones, with more than 85% observed a single time. Approximately 1.2% of the sample belongs to the ten largest clones. The sample consisted of peripheral blood, taken after pregnancy. The receptors come from a female donor in good health, enrolled as a control in a pregnancy study.

J is TRBJ2-2 and V is TRBV2; 7 nucleotides agree with TRBD1. Germline CDR1 is SNHLY and CDR2 is FYNNEI. V was pared by 8 bases and J by 2 bases, with 11 bases of the junction left unmatched. The CDR3 sequence is 16 residues long. The CDR3 DNA reads as TGTGCCAGCCACTCCGAGGGACAGACCAACACCGGGGAGCTGTTTTTT. It yields the protein CASHSEGQTNTGELFF.

In this sample, this clone turned up once. The rearrangement links TRBV30 to TRBJ1-5, with 10 bases matching TRBD1. V shed 7 bases, J shed 2 bases, and the junction held 2 bases outside the gene matches. Germline loops: CDR1 GTSNPN, CDR2 SVGIG (reference sequence). The CDR3 spans 13 residues. CDR3 nucleotides: TGTGCCTCCGGGACAGGGGGCAATCAGCCCCAGCATTTT. It is translated as CASGTGGNQPQHF.

The V call is TRBV19, the J call TRBJ1-2; no firm D call. CDR3 length equals 14 residues. Trimming took off 10 bases at V and 4 bases at J, with 19 bases between the two ends. Germline V gene sequence: CDR1 LNHDA, CDR2 SQIVND (reference sequence). The CDR3, as DNA: TGTGCCACAAAACAGCCCCCAGGCTTCTATGGCTACACCTTC. Translating gives CATKQPPGFYGYTF.

In this sample, this clone turned up once. The DNA for the CDR3 is TGTGCCAGCAGCGCCCTCCGGGGTTCGAGCACAGATACGCAGTATTTT. Translated, it gives CASSALRGSSTDTQYF. This chain links TRBV28 with TRBJ2-3, with D possibly being TRBD2 (5 bases). There are 16 residues in the CDR3. V dropped 6 bases and J dropped 0 bases, with 16 bases sitting between them. Germline CDR1 MDHEN, CDR2 SYDVKM.

This chain joins TRBV18 and TRBJ1-2; 9 nucleotides line up with TRBD1. Per the germline V gene, CDR1 is KGHSH and CDR2 is LQKENI. This CDR3 has 14 residues. J was trimmed by 5 bases and V by 3 bases; bases with no gene match: 4. The CDR3 here is CASSPSGTGYGYTF. The CDR3 bases are TGTGCCAGCTCACCCTCCGGGACAGGGTATGGCTACACCTTC.

The CDR3 region has the DNA TGTGCCAGCAGTGAACTATCAGGATTGAACCGCTACACCTTC. It translates to CASSELSGLNRYTF. The chain recombines TRBV2 with TRBJ1-2; D remains unclear. CDR3 length: 14 amino acids. Germline assignment: CDR1 SNHLY and CDR2 FYNNEI. V was pared by 2 bases and J by 9 bases, with 16 bases between.

The J gene is TRBJ2-7, the V gene TRBV9; the match to TRBD1 covers 8 bases. In germline, CDR1 is SGDLS, CDR2 YYNGEE. There are 15 residues in the CDR3. The ends lost 2 bases at V and 1 base at J; junction bases unmatched: 5. The CDR3: CASSVGQAASYEQYF. The DNA for the CDR3 is TGTGCCAGCAGCGTGGGACAGGCCGCTTCCTACGAGCAGTACTTC.

The CDR3 reads CASRQGSGNTIYF. CDR3 bases: TGTGCCAGCAGACAGGGTTCCGGAAACACCATATATTTT. The chain couples TRBV7-2 to TRBJ1-3, with D possibly TRBD1 on 6 matching bases. Germline CDR1 and CDR2: SGHTA and FQGNSA. Trimming left V 6 bases short and J 4 bases short, with 10 bases between. The CDR3 sequence is 13 residues long.

This sequence joins TRBV30 and TRBJ2-1, with 9 bases identical to TRBD2. The CDR3 is 14 residues long. CDR1 and CDR2 from the germline V gene are GTSNPN and SVGIG (reference sequence). V lost 5 bases and J lost 9; bases outside the gene matches: 11. CDR3 sequence (DNA): TGTGCCTGGCGCGGGAGGGCCAAGTCAGGTGAGCAGTTCTTC. Its protein product is CAWRGRAKSGEQFF.

The chain joins TRBV6-1 to TRBJ1-2; D remains ambiguous. The length of the CDR3 is 14 residues. Per the germline V gene, CDR1 is MNHNS and CDR2 is SASEGT. Trimming removed 2 bases at V and 7 bases at J, with 14 bases between. CDR3 residues: CASSESPRERGYTF. CDR3 coding DNA: TGTGCCAGCAGTGAAAGCCCCCGGGAGCGTGGCTACACCTTC.

This chain joins TRBV30 and TRBJ1-4, with D perhaps TRBD1 (6 bases). V gave up 1 base and J gave up 8 bases, with 17 bases separating them. The CDR3 has 15 amino acids. The germline V gene encodes CDR1 GTSNPN and CDR2 SVGIG (reference sequence). DNA of the CDR3: TGTGCCTGGAGTGCAACAGGGTTTATTCGGGAAAAACTGTTTTTT. Translation gives CAWSATGFIREKLFF.

The chain is built from TRBV7-8 and TRBJ2-7; D possibly corresponds to TRBD2 (5 bases). Between the trimmed V and J ends, which lost 4 bases and 1 base, there was a span of 17 bases. The CDR3 extends over 16 amino acids. The germline V gene encodes CDR1 SGHVS and CDR2 FQNEAQ. The CDR3 nucleotides are TGTGCCAGCAGCTCCCTCGGCGGGCAGGCTTCCTACGAGCAGTACTTC. This codes for CASSSLGGQASYEQYF.

The rearrangement uses TRBV4-2 and TRBJ1-3; 7 nucleotides line up with TRBD1. This CDR3 contains 13 residues. Germline V gene sequence: CDR1 LGHNA, CDR2 YNFKEQ. V lost 0 bases to trimming and J lost 11 bases; unmatched junction nucleotides: 4. CDR3 DNA: TGTGCCAGCAGCCAAGATCAAGACAGGGCCATATATTTT. Amino acids: CASSQDQDRAIYF.

The V gene is TRBV10-3, the J gene TRBJ1-5, with unresolved D. The CDR3 is 13 amino acids. Deletions cut 3 bases from V and 0 bases from J, with 3 bases between. Germline V gene sequence: CDR1 ENHRY, CDR2 SYGVKD. The CDR3 loop is CAISDNSNQPQHF. CDR3 sequence (DNA): TGTGCCATCAGTGACAATAGCAATCAGCCCCAGCATTTT.

The V gene is TRBV14, the J gene TRBJ1-2; 7 nucleotides align to TRBD1. This CDR3 has 15 residues. With V trimmed by 1 base and J by 2 bases, 4 bases remained unmatched. Germline CDR1 and CDR2: SGHDN and FVKESK. The CDR3 DNA reads TGTGCCAGCAGCCAAGGAGGGGGCGCGAACTATGGCTACACCTTC. Amino acid sequence: CASSQGGGANYGYTF.

The chain combines TRBV27 with TRBJ2-7, with D uncertain. This CDR3 is built from 14 residues. With 2 bases removed from V and 2 bases from J, the gap between germline ends came to 10 bases. Per germline, CDR1 MNHEY and CDR2 SMNVEV (reference sequence). The CDR3 nucleotides read TGTGCCAGCAGTTTAAATTTGCAGACCTACGAGCAGTACTTC. Amino acids: CASSLNLQTYEQYF.

The chain couples TRBV4-3 to TRBJ2-2, with D possibly matching TRBD2 (6 bases). V lost 3 bases and J lost 1, with 12 bases in between. The CDR3 contains 16 residues. Germline lookup yields CDR1 LGHNA and CDR2 YSLEER. CDR3 nucleotide sequence: TGCGCCAGCAGCCATATGACTAGTATGAACACCGGGGAGCTGTTTTTT. Protein: CASSHMTSMNTGELFF.

This sequence joins TRBV4-1 and TRBJ1-1, with 7 bases aligning to TRBD1. Germline CDR1 MGHRA, CDR2 YSYEKL. With 3 bases clipped from V and 5 bases from J, the junction kept 9 bases outside the gene matches. The CDR3 runs to 15 residues. CDR3 loop: CASSQPQGGGTEAFF. The CDR3 DNA reads TGCGCCAGCAGCCAGCCTCAGGGGGGTGGGACTGAAGCTTTCTTT.

CDR3 loop: CASSQGREETQYF. DNA for the CDR3: TGCGCCAGCAGCCAAGGCCGGGAAGAGACCCAGTACTTC. V and J are TRBV4-3 and TRBJ2-5; D unclear. The CDR3 runs 13 residues. CDR1 is LGHNA, CDR2 YSLEER, per germline. The V end lost 1 base, the J end lost 3 bases, and 6 bases lay between the germline ends.

The chain uses TRBV28 and TRBJ1-2, with a tentative D call TRBD1 (6 bases). The CDR3 totals 14 residues. The V end lost 6 bases, the J end lost 4 bases, and 15 bases lay between the germline ends. The germline CDR1 and CDR2 sequences are MDHEN and SYDVKM. In DNA, the CDR3 is TGTGCCAGCAGAACACAGGGTGGGGTCTATGGCTACACCTTC. As protein: CASRTQGGVYGYTF.

The V call is TRBV5-8, the J call TRBJ2-7; D not certain. The germline V gene encodes CDR1 SGHTS and CDR2 YDEGEE. The CDR3 has 11 amino acids. Between the trimmed V and J ends, which lost 4 bases and 2 bases, there was a span of 4 bases. The CDR3 loop reads CASSLTYEQYF. In DNA form, the CDR3 reads TGTGCCAGCAGCCTTACCTACGAGCAGTACTTC.

The count of this clone is one. This sequence joins TRBV2 and TRBJ1-2, with D unresolved. V lost 4 bases to trimming and J lost 0 bases, with 12 bases between them. CDR3 size: 15 residues. Germline CDR1 is SNHLY and CDR2 is FYNNEI. CDR3 coding DNA: TGTGCCAGCAGTGGATCCGGGAATTCTAACTATGGCTACACCTTC. Translation gives CASSGSGNSNYGYTF.

This clone was observed once. V usage is TRBV5-5 and J usage is TRBJ2-1; D is unresolved. The V end was cut by 0 bases, the J end by 0 bases, with 10 bases between. Per germline, CDR1 SGHKS and CDR2 YYEKEE (reference sequence). The CDR3 is 16 amino acids. CDR3 sequence: CASSLGGPSSYNEQFF. Written as DNA, the CDR3 is TGTGCCAGCAGCTTGGGAGGCCCTAGCTCCTACAATGAGCAGTTCTTC.

The chain recombines TRBV6-5 with TRBJ1-2; TRBD1 matches at 9 bases. Germline loops: CDR1 MNHEY, CDR2 SVGAGI. CDR3 length: 15 residues. V lost 6 bases and J lost 2; bases outside the gene matches: 7. The CDR3 protein is CASSSDRGENYGYTF. The CDR3, as DNA: TGTGCCAGCAGCTCGGACAGGGGCGAAAACTATGGCTACACCTTC.

The genes are TRBV4-1 and TRBJ1-5; a weak D match, TRBD1 (6 bases). Germline V CDR1 and CDR2: MGHRA, YSYEKL. Trimming removed 4 bases from V and 6 bases from J, with 16 bases in between. The CDR3 covers 15 residues. DNA for the CDR3: TGCGCCAGCAGCCGATCCCGGGACACGGGTCAGCCCCAGCATTTT. It encodes CASSRSRDTGQPQHF.

V gene TRBV28 combines with J gene TRBJ2-7, with 10 bases that match TRBD2. The junction had 13 bases not matched to a gene; V was cut back by 2 bases and J by 3 bases. The CDR3 is made up of 18 amino acids. CDR1 and CDR2 from the germline V gene are MDHEN and SYDVKM. The CDR3 loop reads CASSLHTSGKTRSYEQYF. The CDR3 DNA is TGTGCCAGCAGTTTACATACTAGCGGGAAGACCCGGAGCTACGAGCAGTACTTC.

CDR3 DNA: TGTGCCAGCAGCAGACCGGGACACTCTAATGAAAAACTGTTTTTT. It is translated as CASSRPGHSNEKLFF. The chain employs TRBV7-9 and TRBJ1-4; tentatively, D is TRBD1 (6 bases). The CDR3 contains 15 residues. Germline CDR1 and CDR2: SEHNR and FQNEAQ (reference sequence). V lost 5 bases and J lost 3, with 13 bases in between.